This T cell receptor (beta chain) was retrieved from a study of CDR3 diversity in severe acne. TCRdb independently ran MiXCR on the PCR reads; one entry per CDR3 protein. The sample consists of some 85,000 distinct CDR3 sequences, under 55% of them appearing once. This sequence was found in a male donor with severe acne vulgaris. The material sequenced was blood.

The CDR3 loop is CASSQVGLEQYF. The CDR3 nucleotides are TGTGCCAGCAGCCAAGTGGGACTCGAGCAGTACTTC. The gene calls are TRBV14 and TRBJ2-7; a weak D match, TRBD2 (6 bases). V was pared by 1 base and J by 6 bases, with 7 bases between. The CDR3 totals 12 residues. In germline, CDR1 is SGHDN, CDR2 FVKESK.